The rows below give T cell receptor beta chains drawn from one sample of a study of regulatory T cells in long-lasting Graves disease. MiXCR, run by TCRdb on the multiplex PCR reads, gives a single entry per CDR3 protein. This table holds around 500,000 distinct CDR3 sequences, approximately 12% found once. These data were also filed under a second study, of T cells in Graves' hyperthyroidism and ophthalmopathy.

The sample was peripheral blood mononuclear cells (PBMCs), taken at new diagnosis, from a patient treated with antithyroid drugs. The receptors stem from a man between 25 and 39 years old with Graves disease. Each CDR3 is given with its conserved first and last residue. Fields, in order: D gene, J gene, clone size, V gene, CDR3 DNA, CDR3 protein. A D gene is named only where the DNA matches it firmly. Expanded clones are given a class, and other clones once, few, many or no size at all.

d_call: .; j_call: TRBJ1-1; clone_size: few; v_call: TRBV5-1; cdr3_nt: TGCGCCAGCAGCTTGGGGCGAGTGGGTGGCACTGAAGCTTTCTTT; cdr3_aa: CASSLGRVGGTEAFF
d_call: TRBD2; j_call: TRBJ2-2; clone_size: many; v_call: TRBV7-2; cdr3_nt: TGTGCCAGCAGTTTCGTAGCGGGAGCCACCGGGGAGCTGTTTTTT; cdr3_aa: CASSFVAGATGELFF
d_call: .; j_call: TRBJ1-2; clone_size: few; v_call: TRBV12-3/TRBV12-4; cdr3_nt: TGTGCCAGCAGTTTCTCGGGGCAGTCCCTGGGGGGCTACACCTTC; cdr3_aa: CASSFSGQSLGGYTF
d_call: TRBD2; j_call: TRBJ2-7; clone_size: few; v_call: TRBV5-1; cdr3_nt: TGCGCCAGCAAGGTGGGGACTAGCGCCTACGAGCAGTACTTC; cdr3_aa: CASKVGTSAYEQYF
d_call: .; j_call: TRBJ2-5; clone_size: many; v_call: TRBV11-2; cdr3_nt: TGTGCCAGCAGCTTAGGGAGACAGCAAGAGACCCAGTACTTC; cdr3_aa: CASSLGRQQETQYF
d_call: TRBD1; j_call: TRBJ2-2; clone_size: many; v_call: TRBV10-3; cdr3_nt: TGTGCCATCACCCCGACAGGGGGCTTCACCGGGGAGCTGTTTTTT; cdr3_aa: CAITPTGGFTGELFF
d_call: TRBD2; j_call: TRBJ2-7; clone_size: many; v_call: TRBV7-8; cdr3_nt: TGTGCCAGCAGCTTAGGCGAGACTAGCCTCCCAAAGGAGTACTTC; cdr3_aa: CASSLGETSLPKEYF
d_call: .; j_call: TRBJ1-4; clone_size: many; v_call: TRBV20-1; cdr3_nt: TGCAGTGCTGAAGGGGGGGCAACTAATGAAAAACTGTTTTTT; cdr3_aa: CSAEGGATNEKLFF
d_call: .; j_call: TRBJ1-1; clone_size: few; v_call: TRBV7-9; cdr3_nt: TGTGCCAGCAGCTTAGAGGGGCCGTGGACTGAAGCTTTCTTT; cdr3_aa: CASSLEGPWTEAFF
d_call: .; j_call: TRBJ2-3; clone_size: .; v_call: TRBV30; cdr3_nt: TGTGCCTGGAGTGTACCCCCCGGGGATACGCAGTATTTT; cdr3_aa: CAWSVPPGDTQYF